These 19 T cell receptor beta chains came from one sample sequenced in a study of spatial heterogeneity in lung cancer. TCRdb used MiXCR to reprocess the 5' RACE reads, holding one entry per CDR3 protein. Among 30,000 to 45,000 distinct CDR3 sequences listed, 6% to 8% were seen once. Regarding time point: sample taken at primary tumor resection. The material was PBMCs, obtained at surgery. Every receptor here comes from a male donor with early-stage non-small cell lung cancer.

Ten or more counts support this clonotype. This chain joins TRBV7-9 and TRBJ1-5; 7 nucleotides match TRBD1. The CDR3 spans 14 residues. CDR1 is SEHNR and CDR2 is FQNEAQ in the germline V gene (reference sequence). J was trimmed by 7 bases and V by 6 bases; bases with no gene match: 9. DNA of the CDR3: TGTGCCAGCAGTATAGGGGGCTCTTGGCAGCCCCAGCATTTT. Its protein is CASSIGGSWQPQHF.

This clonotype was seen more than once but under ten times. The chain couples TRBV19 to TRBJ2-2; 7 bases map to TRBD1. The CDR3 extends over 15 amino acids. The germline gives CDR1 LNHDA, CDR2 SQIVND (reference sequence). The trim removed 5 bases at V and 5 bases at J, leaving 8 bases unmatched. The CDR3 DNA reads TGTGCCAGTAGTCTAAGGGACAGTCCAACCGGGGAGCTGTTTTTT. This codes for CASSLRDSPTGELFF.

The chain recombines TRBV11-2 with TRBJ2-5, with D tentatively TRBD1 (6 bases). The germline V gene has CDR1 SGHAT and CDR2 FQNNGV. This CDR3 has 17 residues. Trimming removed 5 bases at V and 4 bases at J, with 23 bases between. The chain's CDR3 is CASSDWYPGQIRETQYF. DNA for the CDR3: TGTGCCAGCAGCGACTGGTATCCGGGACAAATAAGAGAGACCCAGTACTTC. Full variable domain (missing parts from reference TRBV11-2 and TRBJ2-5): EAGVAQSPRYKIIEKRQSVAFWCNPISGHATLYWYQQILGQGPKLLIQFQNNGVVDDSQLPKDRFSAERLKGVDSTLKIQPAKLEDSAVYLCASSDWYPGQIRETQYFGPGTRLLVL.

This clonotype was seen a few times. This chain uses TRBV6-2 or TRBV6-3 with TRBJ2-3; 11 bases are shared with TRBD2. Trimming cost V 6 bases and J 4 bases; bases outside gene matches: 6. The CDR3 consists of 15 residues. Germline loops: CDR1 MNHEY, CDR2 SVGEGT. CDR3 in amino acids: CASSRSGGAPDTQYF. CDR3 sequence (DNA): TGTGCCAGCAGCCGTAGCGGGGGGGCCCCAGATACGCAGTATTTT.

This clonotype was seen at least ten times. This sequence joins TRBV12-3 or TRBV12-4 and TRBJ1-1; D perhaps matches TRBD1 (6 bases). V dropped 6 bases and J dropped 4 bases, with 18 bases sitting between them. This CDR3 region has 15 residues. The CDR3 DNA follows: TGTGCCAGCAGCCAACGACAGGACTGGGGCACTGAAGCTTTCTTT. Translating it yields CASSQRQDWGTEAFF.

This clonotype occurred a few times. This chain connects TRBV15 to TRBJ1-1; D gene uncertain. The CDR3 is 15 residues long. The ends were cut back, 0 bases at V and 2 bases at J, with 10 bases in the middle. Germline lookup yields CDR1 LNHNV and CDR2 YYDKDF (reference sequence). The CDR3 region is CATSRDLRSNTEAFF. DNA of the CDR3: TGTGCCACCAGCAGAGATCTCAGAAGTAACACTGAAGCTTTCTTT.

The chain carries TRBV2 and TRBJ2-1, with 7 positions matching TRBD2. CDR1 SNHLY and CDR2 FYNNEI come from the germline V gene. Trimming at V came to 6 bases and at J to 3 bases, leaving 8 bases not matched to a gene. CDR3 length equals 15 residues. The DNA of the CDR3 is TGTGCCAGCAGGGGTGCCGGGGGGATCTACAATGAGCAGTTCTTC. Protein: CASRGAGGIYNEQFF.

At least ten counts were recorded for this clonotype. J is TRBJ2-1 and V is TRBV7-9; 11 bases are shared with TRBD2. The CDR3 extends over 16 amino acids. V shed 6 bases, J shed 6 bases, and the junction held 10 bases outside the gene matches. Germline V gene data show CDR1 as SEHNR and CDR2 as FQNEAQ (reference sequence). The CDR3 DNA reads TGTGCCAGCAGACCGAATAGCGGGAGGGCCTCCAATGAGCAGTTCTTC. It codes for CASRPNSGRASNEQFF.

The V call is TRBV20-1, the J call TRBJ2-5; D may be TRBD2 (5 bases). V was trimmed by 2 bases and J by 2 bases, leaving 12 bases between them. CDR3 length equals 14 residues. Germline assignment: CDR1 DFQATT and CDR2 SNEGSKA (reference sequence). This CDR3 is CSARHPREQETQYF. The CDR3 nucleotides read TGCAGTGCTAGACATCCCCGGGAACAAGAGACCCAGTACTTC.

This chain links TRBV5-4 with TRBJ1-5; 7 bases line up with TRBD1. Unmatched junction bases numbered 5, after V lost 4 bases and J lost 1 base. There are 15 residues in the CDR3. CDR1 and CDR2 (germline): SGHNT, YYREEE (reference sequence). CDR3 bases: TGTGCCAGCAGCATAGGGACAGCGAGCAATCAGCCCCAGCATTTT. Its translation: CASSIGTASNQPQHF.

This clonotype came up a few times. V is TRBV30 and J is TRBJ2-7, with D unclear. Per germline, CDR1 GTSNPN and CDR2 SVGIG (reference sequence). CDR3 size: 13 residues. The ends were cut back, 2 bases at V and 0 bases at J, with 8 bases in the middle. The DNA of the CDR3 is TGTGCCTGGAGTCATGGGGTCTCCTACGAGCAGTACGTC. Amino acids: CAWSHGVSYEQYV.

This clonotype has a count of ten or more. The chain has TRBV29-1 and TRBJ2-3; D could derive from TRBD1 or TRBD2 (5 bases each). The germline gives CDR1 SQVTM, CDR2 ANQGSEA. The CDR3 contains 12 residues. V lost 6 bases and J 4 bases, leaving 11 bases between the germline ends. The CDR3 nucleotides are TGCAGCGTCCGGGGCGACCCAGATACGCAGTATTTT. Translating it yields CSVRGDPDTQYF.

This clonotype has at least ten counts. This sequence joins TRBV4-2 and TRBJ2-6; 11 bases match TRBD1. This CDR3 has 18 residues. Germline trimming cut 0 bases from V and 11 bases from J; bases unmatched to any gene: 12. Per the germline V gene, CDR1 is LGHNA and CDR2 is YNFKEQ. The CDR3 sequence: CASSQDLDRGRPQDVLTF. CDR3 DNA sequence: TGTGCCAGCAGCCAAGATTTGGACAGGGGGCGCCCCCAAGACGTCCTGACTTTC.

This clonotype occurred many times. J is TRBJ1-2 and V is TRBV2; D ambiguous. This CDR3 region has 16 residues. CDR1 is SNHLY and CDR2 is FYNNEI in the germline V gene. Trimming pared 3 bases from V and 3 bases from J, leaving 17 bases between. The CDR3 nucleotides read TGTGCCAGCAGTGATCTGCCGGTACAAACCGACTATGGCTACACCTTC. It encodes CASSDLPVQTDYGYTF. The variable domain in full, completed from reference TRBV2 and TRBJ1-2, reads EPEVTQTPSHQVTQMGQEVILRCVPISNHLYFYWYRQILGQKVEFLVSFYNNEISEKSEIFDDQFSVERPDGSNFTLKIRSTKLEDSAMYFCASSDLPVQTDYGYTFGSGTRLTVV.

This clonotype was found a few times. The V gene is TRBV18, the J gene TRBJ1-4; D might be TRBD1 (5 bases). The CDR3 runs to 15 residues. Germline CDR1 and CDR2: KGHSH and LQKENI. The germline V and J ends were trimmed by 3 bases and 5 bases, with 13 bases remaining between them. In nucleotides, the CDR3 is TGTGCCAGCTCACCGAGGCGACAGAGAAATGAAAAACTGTTTTTT. Residues: CASSPRRQRNEKLFF.

The rearrangement uses TRBV20-1 and TRBJ1-1; possible D gene TRBD1, 5 bases. Germline-derived CDR1 and CDR2 are DFQATT and SNEGSKA (reference sequence). The CDR3 totals 14 residues. V lost 0 bases, J lost 0 bases, and 8 bases lay in between. This CDR3 is CSAREGAVNTEAFF. DNA for the CDR3: TGCAGTGCTAGAGAAGGGGCAGTGAACACTGAAGCTTTCTTT.

This clonotype was detected many times. The chain carries TRBV12-3 or TRBV12-4 and TRBJ1-3, with 7 bases lining up with TRBD1. The CDR3 is 15 residues long. V dropped 2 bases and J dropped 0; count of bases not matched to a gene: 1. CDR3 bases: TGTGCCAGCAGTTTACAGGGGGTCTCTGGAAACACCATATATTTT. Protein sequence: CASSLQGVSGNTIYF.

The rearrangement uses TRBV7-6 and TRBJ1-1; no definite D call. The CDR3 is 13 residues long. Between the trimmed V and J ends, which lost 6 bases and 3 bases, there was a span of 11 bases. Germline lookup yields CDR1 SGHVS and CDR2 FNYEAQ. CDR3 in amino acids: CASSSQGYTEAFF. The CDR3 nucleotides are TGTGCCAGCAGTTCCCAAGGATACACTGAAGCTTTCTTT. The variable domain in full, completed from reference TRBV7-6 and TRBJ1-1, reads GAGVSQSPRYKVTKRGQDVALRCDPISGHVSLYWYRQALGQGPEFLTYFNYEAQQDKSGLPNDRFSAERPEGSISTLTIQRTEQRDSAMYRCASSSQGYTEAFFGQGTRLTVV.

Many counts were recorded for this clonotype. This chain uses TRBV27 with TRBJ2-2; D possibly corresponds to TRBD1 (6 bases). V lost 2 bases, J lost 6 bases, and 19 bases lay in between. Germline V lookup: CDR1 MNHEY, CDR2 SMNVEV (reference sequence). CDR3 length equals 17 residues. The CDR3 DNA is TGTGCCAGCAGTTTAGTTACCAGGGGACGTGCAGCCGGGGAGCTGTTTTTT. The encoded protein is CASSLVTRGRAAGELFF.